The source of this TCR beta chain is a study of T cell responses to AZD1222 COVID-19 vaccine. Study information: Investigators merged groups given second doses at roughly 4 or roughly 12 weeks.

Assay used: immunoSEQ multiplex PCR; TCRdb lists only in-frame clones, some missing. The table has under 200,000 clones, about 92% seen once. Germline V gives CDR1 SGHRS, CDR2 YFSETQ. V was clipped by 4 bases and J by 10 bases, with 18 bases between them. There are 14 residues in the CDR3. Specimen: peripheral blood, collected on day 0 of AZD1222 vaccination. The TCR originated in an adult in good health. V usage is TRBV5-1 and J usage is TRBJ2-1; possibly TRBD1 or TRBD2 for D (5 bases each). In DNA, the CDR3 is TGCGCCAGCAGCACCTTCGGGACGCCCGAAGAGCAGTTCTTC. Its translation is CASSTFGTPEEQFF.